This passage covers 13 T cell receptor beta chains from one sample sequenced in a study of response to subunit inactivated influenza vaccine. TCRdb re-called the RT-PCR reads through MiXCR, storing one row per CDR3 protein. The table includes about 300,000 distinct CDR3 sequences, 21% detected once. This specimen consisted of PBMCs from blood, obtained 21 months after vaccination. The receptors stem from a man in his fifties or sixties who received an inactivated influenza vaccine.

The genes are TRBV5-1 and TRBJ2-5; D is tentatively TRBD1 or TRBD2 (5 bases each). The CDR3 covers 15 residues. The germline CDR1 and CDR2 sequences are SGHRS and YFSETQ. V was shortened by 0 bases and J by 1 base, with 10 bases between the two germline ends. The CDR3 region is CASSLVPGTQETQYF. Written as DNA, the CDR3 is TGCGCCAGCAGCTTGGTTCCAGGGACCCAAGAGACCCAGTACTTC. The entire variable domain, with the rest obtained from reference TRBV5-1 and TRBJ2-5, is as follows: KAGVTQTPRYLIKTRGQQVTLSCSPISGHRSVSWYQQTPGQGLQFLFEYFSETQRNKGNFPGRFSGRQFSNSRSEMNVSTLELGDSALYLCASSLVPGTQETQYFGPGTRLLVL.

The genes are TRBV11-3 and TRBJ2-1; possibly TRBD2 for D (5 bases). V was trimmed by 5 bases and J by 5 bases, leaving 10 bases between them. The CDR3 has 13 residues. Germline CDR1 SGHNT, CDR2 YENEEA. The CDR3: CASSLKRNNEQFF. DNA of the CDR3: TGTGCCAGCAGCCTAAAGCGGAACAATGAGCAGTTCTTC.

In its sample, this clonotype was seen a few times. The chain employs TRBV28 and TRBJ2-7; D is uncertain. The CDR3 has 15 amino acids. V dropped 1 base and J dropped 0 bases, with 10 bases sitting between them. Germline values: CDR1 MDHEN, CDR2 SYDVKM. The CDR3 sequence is CASSLLATISYEQYF. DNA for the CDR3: TGTGCCAGCAGTTTATTGGCCACTATCTCCTACGAGCAGTACTTC.

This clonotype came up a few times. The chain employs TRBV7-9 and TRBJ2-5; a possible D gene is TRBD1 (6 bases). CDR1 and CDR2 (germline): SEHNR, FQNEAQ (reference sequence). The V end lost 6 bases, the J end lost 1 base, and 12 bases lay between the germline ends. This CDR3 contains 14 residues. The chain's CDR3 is CASRPDSSQETQYF. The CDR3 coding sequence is TGTGCCAGCAGGCCGGACAGTAGCCAAGAGACCCAGTACTTC. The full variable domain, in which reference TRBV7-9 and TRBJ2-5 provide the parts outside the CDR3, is DTGVSQNPRHKITKRGQNVTFRCDPISEHNRLYWYRQTLGQGPEFLTYFQNEAQLEKSRLLSDRFSAERPKGSFSTLEIQRTEQGDSAMYLCASRPDSSQETQYFGPGTRLLVL.

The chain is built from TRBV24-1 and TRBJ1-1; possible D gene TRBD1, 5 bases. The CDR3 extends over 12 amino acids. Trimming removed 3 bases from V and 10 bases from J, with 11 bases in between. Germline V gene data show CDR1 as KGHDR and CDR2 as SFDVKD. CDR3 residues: CATSDPGGAAFF. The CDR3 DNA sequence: TGTGCCACCAGTGATCCCGGGGGTGCAGCTTTCTTT.

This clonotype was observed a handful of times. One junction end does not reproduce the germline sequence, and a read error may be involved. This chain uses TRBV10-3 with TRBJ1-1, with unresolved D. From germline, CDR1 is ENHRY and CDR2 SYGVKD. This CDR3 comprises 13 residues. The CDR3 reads CAISGQQNTEALF. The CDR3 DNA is TGTGCCATCAGTGGGCAGCAGAACACTGAAGCTTTATTT.

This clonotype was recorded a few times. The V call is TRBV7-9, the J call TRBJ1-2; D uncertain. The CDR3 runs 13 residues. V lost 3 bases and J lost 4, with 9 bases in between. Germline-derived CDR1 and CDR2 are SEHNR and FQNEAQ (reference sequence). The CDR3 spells CASSFIASYGYTF. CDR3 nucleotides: TGTGCCAGCAGCTTTATAGCATCCTATGGCTACACCTTC.

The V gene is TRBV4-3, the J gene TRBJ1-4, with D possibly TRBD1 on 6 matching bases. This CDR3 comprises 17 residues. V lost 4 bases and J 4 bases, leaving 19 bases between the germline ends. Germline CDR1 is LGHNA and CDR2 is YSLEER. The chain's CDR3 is CASSRERAGQLNEKLFF. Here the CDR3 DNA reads TGCGCCAGCAGCCGAGAACGAGCAGGACAGCTTAATGAAAAACTGTTTTTT.

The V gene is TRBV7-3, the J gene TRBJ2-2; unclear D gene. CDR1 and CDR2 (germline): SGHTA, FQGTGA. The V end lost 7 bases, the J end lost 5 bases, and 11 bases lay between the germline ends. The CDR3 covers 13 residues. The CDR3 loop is CASIPRKTGELFF. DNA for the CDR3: TGTGCCAGCATTCCGCGCAAGACCGGGGAGCTGTTTTTT.

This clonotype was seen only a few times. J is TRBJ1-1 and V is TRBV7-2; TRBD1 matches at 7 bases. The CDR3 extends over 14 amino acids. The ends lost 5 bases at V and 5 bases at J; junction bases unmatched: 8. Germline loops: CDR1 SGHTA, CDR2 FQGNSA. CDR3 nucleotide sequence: TGTGCCAGCAGCCTAGTACAGGGGAGAACTGAAGCTTTCTTT. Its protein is CASSLVQGRTEAFF.

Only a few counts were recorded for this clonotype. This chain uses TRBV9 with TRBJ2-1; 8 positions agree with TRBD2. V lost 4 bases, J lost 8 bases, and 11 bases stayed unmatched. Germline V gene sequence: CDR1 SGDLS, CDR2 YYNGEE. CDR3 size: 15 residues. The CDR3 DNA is TGTGCCAGCAGCCCTAGCGGGCTCGGGGGCCATGAGCAGTTCTTC. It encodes CASSPSGLGGHEQFF.

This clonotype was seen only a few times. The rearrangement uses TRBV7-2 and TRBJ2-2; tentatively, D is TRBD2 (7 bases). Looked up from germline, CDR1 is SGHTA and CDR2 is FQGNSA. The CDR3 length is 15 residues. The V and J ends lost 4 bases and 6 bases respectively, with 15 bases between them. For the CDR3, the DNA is TGTGCCAGCAGCTGGGGGGGCCCCCGGCCCGGGGAGCTGTTTTTT. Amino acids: CASSWGGPRPGELFF.

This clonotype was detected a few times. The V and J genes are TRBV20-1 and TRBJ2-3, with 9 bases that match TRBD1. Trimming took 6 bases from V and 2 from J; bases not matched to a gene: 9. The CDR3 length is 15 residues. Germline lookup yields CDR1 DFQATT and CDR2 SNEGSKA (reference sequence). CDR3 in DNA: TGCAGTGCCTCCGGGACAGGGCTCGTCACAGATACGCAGTATTTT. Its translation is CSASGTGLVTDTQYF.